The rows below give T cell receptor beta chains drawn from one sample of a study of lymphopenia after photon versus proton radiotherapy. Only in-frame clones appear in the TCRdb table, and some are missing; sequencing was by immunoSEQ multiplex PCR. The sample contains around 55,000 clones, approximately 88% of which appear only once. Sequencing used peripheral blood, obtained from a patient treated with proton-based radiotherapy. Every receptor here comes from a man aged 60 to 69 with pancreatic cancer. The CDR3 runs from the conserved cysteine through the conserved F or W. A D gene is named only where the DNA matches it firmly. Only some rows state a clone size, as once, few, many or a class for expanded clones.

D	V	size	length	J	CDR3	DNA
.	TRBV7-2	.	15	TRBJ2-7	CASSLDGRLTYEQYF	TGTGCCAGCAGCTTAGATGGCAGGTTGACCTACGAGCAGTACTTC
TRBD1	TRBV9	.	15	TRBJ2-1	CASSTGQGHDNEQFF	TGTGCCAGCAGCACTGGACAGGGACACGACAATGAGCAGTTCTTC
.	TRBV6-6	.	14	TRBJ1-4	CASSRGRINEKLFF	TGTGCCAGCAGTCGGGGACGGATAAATGAAAAACTGTTTTTT
.	TRBV21-1	.	15	TRBJ2-3	CASPTVGAGTDTQYF	.
.	TRBV19	.	12	TRBJ1-3	CASSIGWNTIYF	TGTGCCAGTAGTATAGGCTGGAACACCATATATTTT
TRBD2	TRBV7-6	.	16	TRBJ2-1	CASSLLAGEVNNEQFF	TGTGCCAGCAGCTTACTAGCGGGAGAAGTCAACAATGAGCAGTTCTTC
TRBD2	TRBV7-9	few	15	TRBJ2-7	CASTGTSGSRYEQYF	TGTGCCAGCACGGGGACTAGCGGGAGCCGGTACGAGCAGTACTTC
TRBD1	TRBV11-2	.	13	TRBJ1-2	CASSSDRAYGYTF	TGTGCCAGCAGTTCGGACAGGGCCTATGGCTACACCTTC
.	TRBV19	.	16	TRBJ2-1	CASSKNHGAGYNEQFF	TGTGCCAGTAGTAAAAATCACGGGGCCGGATACAATGAGCAGTTCTTC
.	TRBV7-2	.	13	TRBJ2-7	CASSLASAGEQYF	TGTGCCAGCAGCTTAGCTTCGGCTGGGGAGCAGTACTTC
.	TRBV5-1	.	14	TRBJ1-1	CASSLASMNTEAFF	TGCGCCAGCAGCTTGGCCAGCATGAACACTGAAGCTTTCTTT
.	TRBV28	.	18	TRBJ2-6	CASSNILLTQSRANVLTF	TGTGCCAGCAGTAATATCCTCTTGACACAAAGTCGGGCCAACGTCCTGACTTTC
TRBD1	TRBV4-3	.	16	TRBJ2-7	CASSQGTGTGVDEQYF	TGCGCCAGCAGCCAAGGGACCGGGACAGGGGTCGACGAGCAGTACTTC
.	TRBV2	.	15	TRBJ2-1	CASSVGLSSYNEQFF	TGTGCCAGCAGTGTCGGGCTCAGCTCCTACAATGAGCAGTTCTTC
TRBD2	TRBV6-6	.	15	TRBJ2-5	CASSPLAGGGETQYF	TGTGCCAGCAGCCCACTAGCGGGAGGAGGGGAGACCCAGTACTTC
TRBD2	TRBV19	.	15	TRBJ2-3	CASRTAGGFTDTQYF	TGTGCCAGTAGAACCGCGGGAGGGTTCACAGATACGCAGTATTTT
.	TRBV20-1	.	11	TRBJ2-1	CSATNSNEQFF	TGCAGTGCAACGAACTCCAATGAGCAGTTCTTC
.	TRBV11-3	.	12	TRBJ1-4	CASSPGFEKLFF	TGTGCCAGCAGCCCGGGCTTCGAAAAACTGTTTTTT
.	TRBV5-6	.	14	TRBJ1-1	CASSLRGLNTEAFF	TGTGCCAGCAGCCTCCGGGGCCTGAACACTGAAGCTTTCTTT
.	TRBV28	.	14	TRBJ2-5	CASSLQDIQETQYF	TGTGCCAGCAGTTTACAGGACATTCAAGAGACCCAGTACTTC
.	TRBV30	.	14	TRBJ2-7	CAWSVGSGINEQYF	TGTGCCTGGAGTGTTGGGTCAGGGATCAACGAGCAGTACTTC
.	TRBV5-5	.	13	TRBJ2-7	CASSLARAYEQYF	TGTGCCAGCAGCTTGGCCCGCGCCTACGAGCAGTACTTC
.	TRBV5-1	.	14	TRBJ1-1	CASSFDRMNTEAFF	TGCGCCAGCAGCTTCGACAGGATGAACACTGAAGCTTTCTTT
.	TRBV7-7	.	13	TRBJ2-2	CASSPDDTGELFF	TGTGCTAGCAGCCCGGACGACACCGGGGAGCTGTTTTTT
.	TRBV18	.	16	TRBJ1-4	CASSRSFSGPNEKLFF	TGTGCCAGCTCACGTAGTTTTTCGGGACCTAATGAAAAACTGTTTTTT
TRBD2	TRBV5-5	.	16	TRBJ2-3	CASSLEGTSGTDTQYF	TGTGCCAGCAGCTTGGAAGGGACTAGCGGCACAGATACGCAGTATTTT
.	TRBV29-1	.	16	TRBJ2-2	CSVPQGGFWNTGELFF	TGCAGCGTTCCGCAGGGGGGATTTTGGAACACCGGGGAGCTGTTTTTT
TRBD2	TRBV19	.	16	TRBJ2-3	CASSPLAGSSVDTQYF	TGTGCCAGTAGTCCACTAGCGGGATCCTCGGTAGATACGCAGTATTTT
.	TRBV5-5	once	14	TRBJ2-7	CASSAEVLWGEQYF	TGTGCCAGCAGCGCCGAGGTGCTATGGGGCGAGCAGTACTTC
TRBD2	TRBV7-8	.	11	TRBJ2-5	CAGVAGRTQYF	TGTGCCGGGGTAGCGGGGAGGACCCAGTACTTC
.	TRBV29-1	.	13	TRBJ2-7	CSASSGASYEQYF	TGCAGCGCTTCTTCCGGGGCATCCTACGAGCAGTACTTC
TRBD1	TRBV15	.	15	TRBJ1-5	CATSRGGTGGQPQHF	TGTGCCACCAGCAGAGGAGGGACAGGGGGTCAGCCCCAGCATTTT
.	TRBV5-4	.	15	TRBJ2-5	CASSVERRGGETQYF	TGTGCCAGCAGCGTAGAGAGAAGGGGTGGAGAGACCCAGTACTTC
.	TRBV28	once	14	TRBJ2-7	CASRGLLAPYEQYF	TGTGCCAGCAGGGGGCTCCTAGCACCCTACGAGCAGTACTTC
.	TRBV5-4	.	14	TRBJ2-2	CASSLQGNTGELFF	TGTGCCAGCAGCTTACAGGGGAACACCGGGGAGCTGTTTTTT
.	TRBV28	.	13	TRBJ1-1	CASSWRGGTEAFF	TGTGCCAGCAGTTGGAGGGGCGGTACTGAAGCTTTCTTT
.	TRBV30	.	13	TRBJ1-1	CAHGRGWNTEAFF	TGTGCCCACGGCAGGGGTTGGAACACTGAAGCTTTCTTT
.	TRBV30	.	13	TRBJ1-5	CAWSVDLNQPQHF	TGTGCCTGGAGTGTCGACCTCAATCAGCCCCAGCATTTT
.	TRBV30	.	14	TRBJ2-7	CAWSVGGITYEQYF	TGTGCCTGGAGTGTTGGCGGAATTACCTACGAGCAGTACTTC
.	TRBV19	.	15	TRBJ1-5	CASSADDGYNQPQHF	TGTGCCAGTAGTGCTGACGACGGATACAATCAGCCCCAGCATTTT
.	TRBV28	.	13	TRBJ2-3	CASSLISPDTQYF	TGTGCCAGCAGTTTGATATCCCCAGATACGCAGTATTTT
.	TRBV5-6	once	12	TRBJ2-7	CASSSTGYEQYF	TGTGCCAGCAGCTCTACAGGCTACGAGCAGTACTTC
.	TRBV28	.	14	TRBJ2-3	CASSPGHITDTQYF	TGTGCCAGCAGTCCGGGACATATAACAGATACGCAGTATTTT
.	TRBV7-6	.	13	TRBJ1-4	CASSSRLNEKLFF	TGTGCCAGCAGCTCGAGACTGAATGAAAAACTGTTTTTT
.	TRBV28	.	13	TRBJ1-2	CASSLNQPRGYTF	TGTGCCAGCAGTTTGAACCAGCCTCGGGGCTACACCTTC
.	TRBV28	.	15	TRBJ1-2	CASRVQGRLGYGYTF	TGTGCCAGCAGAGTACAGGGCCGGCTCGGCTATGGCTACACCTTC
TRBD1	TRBV30	.	15	TRBJ2-7	CAWSANGQGTYEQYF	TGTGCCTGGAGTGCAAACGGACAGGGAACCTACGAGCAGTACTTC
.	TRBV19	.	12	TRBJ1-3	CASTGSGNTIYF	TGTGCCAGTACAGGGTCTGGAAACACCATATATTTT